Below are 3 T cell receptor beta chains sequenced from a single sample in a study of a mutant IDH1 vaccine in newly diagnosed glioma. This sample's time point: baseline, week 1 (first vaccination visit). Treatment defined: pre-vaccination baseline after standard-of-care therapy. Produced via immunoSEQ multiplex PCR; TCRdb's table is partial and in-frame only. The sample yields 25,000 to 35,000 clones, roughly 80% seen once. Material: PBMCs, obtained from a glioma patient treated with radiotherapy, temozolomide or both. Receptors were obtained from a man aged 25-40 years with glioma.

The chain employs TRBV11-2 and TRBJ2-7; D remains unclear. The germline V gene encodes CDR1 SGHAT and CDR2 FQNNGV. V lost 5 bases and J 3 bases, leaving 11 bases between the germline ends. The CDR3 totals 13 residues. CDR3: CASSPDSHYEQYF. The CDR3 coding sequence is TGTGCCAGCAGCCCCGACTCCCACTACGAGCAGTACTTC. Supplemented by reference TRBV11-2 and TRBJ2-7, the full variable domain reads EAGVAQSPRYKIIEKRQSVAFWCNPISGHATLYWYQQILGQGPKLLIQFQNNGVVDDSQLPKDRFSAERLKGVDSTLKIQPAKLEDSAVYLCASSPDSHYEQYFGPGTRLTVT.

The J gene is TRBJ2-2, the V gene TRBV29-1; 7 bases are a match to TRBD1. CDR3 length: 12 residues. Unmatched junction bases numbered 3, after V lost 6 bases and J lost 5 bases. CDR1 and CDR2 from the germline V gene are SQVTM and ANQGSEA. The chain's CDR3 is CSVGDSTGELFF. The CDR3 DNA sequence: TGCAGCGTGGGGGACAGTACCGGGGAGCTGTTTTTT.

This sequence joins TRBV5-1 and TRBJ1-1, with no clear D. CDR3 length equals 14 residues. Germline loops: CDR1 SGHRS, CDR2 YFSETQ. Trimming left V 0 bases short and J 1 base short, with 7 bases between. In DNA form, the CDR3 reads TGCGCCAGCAGCTTGGTAGGAGCGAACACTGAAGCTTTCTTT. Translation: CASSLVGANTEAFF.